The subject of this entry is one TCR beta chain. This entry comes from a study of OX40 agonist ivuxolimab in advanced cancers. The assay was immunoSEQ multiplex PCR, and TCRdb's table has in-frame clones only and misses some. The data contain 60,000 to 100,000 clones, less than 95% of them seen just once; the ten biggest clones take up 9.5% to 12%. The CDR3 sequence is 16 residues long. Per germline, CDR1 MNHEY and CDR2 SMNVEV (reference sequence). With 3 bases removed from V and 2 bases from J, the gap between germline ends came to 15 bases. This TCR was recovered from an adult with an advanced solid tumor such as melanoma, head and neck, liver or kidney cancer. The material was CD4+ or CD8+ T cells sorted from blood, obtained in a trial of the OX40 agonist ivuxolimab. The chain is built from TRBV27 and TRBJ2-3, with D possibly matching TRBD2 (5 bases). The CDR3 bases are TGTGCCAGCAGTTTTTCTTCCGGGGAATACACAGATACGCAGTATTTT. The encoded protein is CASSFSSGEYTDTQYF.